Listed below are T cell receptor beta chains from one sample, sequenced in a study of blood T cell repertoires in COVID-19. Profiling relied on immunoSEQ multiplex PCR, and the TCRdb table lists in-frame clones only, not all of them. The top ten hold about 5.9% of the sample, which has a few hundred thousand clones, approximately 88% seen once. The specimen sequenced was peripheral blood. Source of these receptors: a woman in her 30s with COVID-19, enrolled during active disease. Each CDR3 is given with its conserved first and last residue. A D gene is named only where the DNA matches it firmly. For some rows the clone size is stated as once, few or many, or as a class when expanded; others skip it.

V gene	D gene	J gene	clone size	CDR3 DNA	CDR3 protein
TRBV7-2	TRBD2	TRBJ2-4	-	TGTGCCAGCAGCTCCCCTAGCGGGAGTAGGAACATTCAGTACTTC	CASSSPSGSRNIQYF
TRBV28	TRBD1	TRBJ1-2	once	TGTGCCAGCAGTCCGAAACAGGGGGCGTTAGACTATGGCTACACCTTC	CASSPKQGALDYGYTF
TRBV10-3	-	TRBJ2-5	-	TGTGCCATCAAGGCGGGGGCTCAAGAGACCCAGTACTTC	CAIKAGAQETQYF
TRBV3-1/TRBV3-2	TRBD1	TRBJ1-2	once	TGTGCCAGCAGCCAAGGGGACAGGGGCTACTTCAGGGATGGCTACACCTTC	CASSQGDRGYFRDGYTF
TRBV28	TRBD1	TRBJ2-6	-	TGTGCCAGCAGTACCCCCCGATCCGACAGGGCCGAATCCTCTGGGGCCAACGTCCTGACTTTC	CASSTPRSDRAESSGANVLTF
TRBV2	-	TRBJ2-1	-	TGTGCCAGCAGGGGGGGACTCGTAAGGAGCTCCTACAATGAGCAGTTCTTC	CASRGGLVRSSYNEQFF
TRBV10-3	-	TRBJ2-7	few	TGTGCCATCAGTGAGTCGAGGACTTCCTACGAGCAGTACTTC	CAISESRTSYEQYF
TRBV29-1	TRBD1	TRBJ2-2	-	TGCAGCGCCCGGGGACAGGGATCGTTTGCCGGGGAGCTGTTTTTT	CSARGQGSFAGELFF
TRBV12-3/TRBV12-4	-	TRBJ1-2	-	TGTGCCAGCAGCCTGACAGGAGACTATGGCTACACCTTC	CASSLTGDYGYTF
TRBV28	TRBD2	TRBJ2-2	-	TGTGCCAGCAACCCCAGCAACCTGGTAGCGGGGGGGGGAATTACCGGGGAGCTGTTTTTT	CASNPSNLVAGGGITGELFF
TRBV18	TRBD1	TRBJ2-7	-	TGTGCCAGCTCCCTCGGCGGGCAGGGGGAATACGAGCAGTACTTC	CASSLGGQGEYEQYF
TRBV11-2	TRBD1	TRBJ2-3	-	TGTGCCAGCAGCTTAGTGCCCCTCCGGACAGGGGGCGCTTCAGATACGCAGTATTTT	CASSLVPLRTGGASDTQYF
TRBV4-1	-	TRBJ2-1	-	TGCGCCAGCAGCCTGGTGTCTCGAGGGCCCGATGAGCAGTTCTTC	CASSLVSRGPDEQFF
TRBV7-9	TRBD1	TRBJ2-7	-	TGTGCCAGCAGCCCCCGGGACAGGTACTACGAGCAGTACTTC	CASSPRDRYYEQYF
TRBV30	TRBD2	TRBJ2-5	once	TGTGCCTGGAGCAGGGGAGCGGGGGGCCAAGAGACCCAGTACTTC	CAWSRGAGGQETQYF
TRBV29-1	TRBD1	TRBJ1-5	-	TGCAGCGCTGGGACAGGGAATAGCAATCAGCCCCAGCATTTT	CSAGTGNSNQPQHF